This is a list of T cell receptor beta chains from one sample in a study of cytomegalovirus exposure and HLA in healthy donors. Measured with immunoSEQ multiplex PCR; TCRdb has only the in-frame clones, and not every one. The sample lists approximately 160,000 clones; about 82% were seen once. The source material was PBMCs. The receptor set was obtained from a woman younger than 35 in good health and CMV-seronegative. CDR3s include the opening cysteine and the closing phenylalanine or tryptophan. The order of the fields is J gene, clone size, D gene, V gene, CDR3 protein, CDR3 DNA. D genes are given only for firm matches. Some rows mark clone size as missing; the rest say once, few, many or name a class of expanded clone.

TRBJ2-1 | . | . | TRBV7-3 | CASSLTSTDSLGSYNEQFF | TGTGCCAGCAGCTTAACGTCCACGGACTCCCTCGGGTCCTACAATGAGCAGTTCTTC
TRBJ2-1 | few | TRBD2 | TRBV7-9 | CASSLPGLAGRVQFF | TGTGCCAGCAGCCTACCGGGACTAGCGGGTAGGGTGCAGTTCTTC
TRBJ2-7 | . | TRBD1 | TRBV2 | CASSALGQGYFEQYF | TGTGCCAGCAGCGCCCTTGGACAGGGGTACTTCGAGCAGTACTTC
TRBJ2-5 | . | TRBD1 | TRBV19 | CASSQQGVQETQYF | TGTGCCAGTAGTCAACAGGGGGTCCAAGAGACCCAGTACTTC
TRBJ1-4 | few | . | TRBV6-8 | CASSYVSIWGVF | TGTGCCAGCAGTTATGTGAGTATTTGGGGAGTTTTT
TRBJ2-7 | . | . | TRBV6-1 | CASRSLGLVYEQYF | TGTGCCAGCAGGAGCCTGGGGCTAGTCTACGAGCAGTACTTC
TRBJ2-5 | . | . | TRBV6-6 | CASSLSERETQYF | TGTGCCAGCAGTTTGTCAGAACGAGAGACCCAGTACTTC
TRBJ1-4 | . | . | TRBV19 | CASSGTRQPSLTNEKLFF | TGTGCCAGTAGCGGGACAAGACAACCTTCTTTAACTAATGAAAAACTGTTTTTT
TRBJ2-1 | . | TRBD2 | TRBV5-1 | CASSSLGGAREGQVDEQFF | TGCGCCAGCAGCTCCCTAGGGGGCGCGCGGGAGGGCCAGGTGGATGAGCAGTTCTTC
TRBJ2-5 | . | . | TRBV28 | CASSRGGVETQYF | TGTGCCAGCAGCCGCGGAGGGGTAGAGACCCAGTACTTC
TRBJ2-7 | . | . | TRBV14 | CASSQDLPGAYEQYF | TGTGCCAGCAGCCAAGATCTCCCAGGGGCCTACGAGCAGTACTTC
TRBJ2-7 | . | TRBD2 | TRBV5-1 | CASSLGRQAGVTYEQYF | TGCGCCAGCAGCTTGGGTAGGCAAGCGGGAGTAACCTACGAGCAGTACTTC
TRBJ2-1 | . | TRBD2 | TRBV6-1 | CASSEGVGLAGPHEQFF | TGTGCCAGCAGTGAAGGGGTAGGACTAGCGGGACCCCATGAGCAGTTCTTC
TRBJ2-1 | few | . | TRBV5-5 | CASSFGGTYNEQFF | TGTGCCAGCAGCTTCGGCGGGACCTACAATGAGCAGTTCTTC
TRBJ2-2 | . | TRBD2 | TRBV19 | CASTPRGTSGSGTGELFF | TGTGCCAGTACCCCCAGGGGGACTAGCGGGAGCGGCACCGGGGAGCTGTTTTTT
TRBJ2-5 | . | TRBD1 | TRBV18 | CASSFTLQGSQETQYF | TGTGCCAGCTCTTTTACTTTACAGGGGTCGCAAGAGACCCAGTACTTC
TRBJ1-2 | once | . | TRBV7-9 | CASSLQQGFYGYTF | TGTGCCAGCAGCTTACAGCAGGGATTCTATGGCTACACCTTC
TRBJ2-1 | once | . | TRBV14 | CASSQDKGGVNEQFF | TGTGCCAGCAGCCAAGACAAAGGGGGGGTCAATGAGCAGTTCTTC
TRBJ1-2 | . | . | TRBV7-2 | CASSQSYLQGYYGYTF | TGTGCCAGCAGCCAGTCATATCTACAGGGATACTATGGCTACACCTTC
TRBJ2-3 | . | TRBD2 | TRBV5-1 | CASSLGLAGYTDTQYF | TGCGCCAGCAGCCTAGGACTAGCGGGATACACAGATACGCAGTATTTT
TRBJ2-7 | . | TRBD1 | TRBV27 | CASSSPGQGSEQYF | TGTGCCAGCAGTTCCCCGGGACAGGGTTCCGAGCAGTACTTC
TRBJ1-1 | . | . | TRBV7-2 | CASSYTGKRPFF | TGTGCCAGCAGTTATACAGGGAAAAGGCCTTTCTTT
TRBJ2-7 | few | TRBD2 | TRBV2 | CASRSGKSYEQYF | TGTGCCAGCAGAAGCGGGAAATCCTACGAGCAGTACTTC
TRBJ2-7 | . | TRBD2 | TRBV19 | CASKIAGGAYEQYF | TGTGCCAGTAAGATAGCGGGAGGGGCCTACGAGCAGTACTTC
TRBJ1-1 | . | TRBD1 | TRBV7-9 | CASSLGRTGVNTEAFF | TGTGCCAGCAGCTTAGGTCGCACAGGGGTAAACACTGAAGCTTTCTTT
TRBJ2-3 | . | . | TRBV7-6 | CASSRWTDTQYF | TGTGCCAGCAGCCGGTGGACAGATACGCAGTATTTT
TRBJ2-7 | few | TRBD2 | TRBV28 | CASSFGGVYDSYEQYF | TGTGCCAGCAGTTTTGGGGGGGTCTACGATTCCTACGAGCAGTACTTC